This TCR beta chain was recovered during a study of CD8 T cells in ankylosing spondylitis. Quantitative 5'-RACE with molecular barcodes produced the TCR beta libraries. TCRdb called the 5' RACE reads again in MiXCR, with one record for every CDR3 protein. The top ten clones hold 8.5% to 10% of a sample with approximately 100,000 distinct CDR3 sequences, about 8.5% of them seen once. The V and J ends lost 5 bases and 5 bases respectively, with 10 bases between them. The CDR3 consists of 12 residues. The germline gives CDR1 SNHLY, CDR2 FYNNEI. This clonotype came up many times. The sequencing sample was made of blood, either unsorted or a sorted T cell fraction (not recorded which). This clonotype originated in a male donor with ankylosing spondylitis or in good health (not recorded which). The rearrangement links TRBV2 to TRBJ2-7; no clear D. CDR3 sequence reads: CASSFTEDEQYF. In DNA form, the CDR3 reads TGTGCCAGCAGTTTTACAGAGGACGAGCAGTACTTC.